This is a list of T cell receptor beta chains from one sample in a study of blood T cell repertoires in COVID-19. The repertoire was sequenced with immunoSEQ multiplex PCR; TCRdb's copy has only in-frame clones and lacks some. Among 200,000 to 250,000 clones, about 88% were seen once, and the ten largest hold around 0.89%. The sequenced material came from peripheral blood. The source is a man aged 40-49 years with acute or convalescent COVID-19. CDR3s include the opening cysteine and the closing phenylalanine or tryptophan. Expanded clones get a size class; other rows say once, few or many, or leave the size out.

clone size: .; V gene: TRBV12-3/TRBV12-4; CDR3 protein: CASRGQSSGGYTF
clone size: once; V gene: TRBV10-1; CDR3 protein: CASSDARGQHTGELFF
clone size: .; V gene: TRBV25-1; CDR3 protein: CASSVENTGELFF
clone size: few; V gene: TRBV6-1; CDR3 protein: CASSETVAGNEKLFF
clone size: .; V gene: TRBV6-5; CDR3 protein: CASTGVLDYGYTF
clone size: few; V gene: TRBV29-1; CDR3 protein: CSGGTGGFTGELFF
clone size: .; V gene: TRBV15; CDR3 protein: CATSRGQGSEKLFF
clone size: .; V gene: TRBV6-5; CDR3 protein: CASSPGTGGFYEQYF
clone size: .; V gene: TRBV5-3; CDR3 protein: CARRLIRGLDTEAFF
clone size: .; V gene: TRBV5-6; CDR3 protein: CASSLGEGYAEAFF
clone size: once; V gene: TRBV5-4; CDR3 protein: CASSLGFAGNTEAFF
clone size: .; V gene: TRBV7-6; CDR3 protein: CASSGGSGEKLFF
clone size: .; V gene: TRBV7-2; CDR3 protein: CASSGQGVIDIQYF
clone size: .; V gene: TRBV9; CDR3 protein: CASSVGMNTEAFF
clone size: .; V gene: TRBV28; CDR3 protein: CASSPRTGVTEAFF